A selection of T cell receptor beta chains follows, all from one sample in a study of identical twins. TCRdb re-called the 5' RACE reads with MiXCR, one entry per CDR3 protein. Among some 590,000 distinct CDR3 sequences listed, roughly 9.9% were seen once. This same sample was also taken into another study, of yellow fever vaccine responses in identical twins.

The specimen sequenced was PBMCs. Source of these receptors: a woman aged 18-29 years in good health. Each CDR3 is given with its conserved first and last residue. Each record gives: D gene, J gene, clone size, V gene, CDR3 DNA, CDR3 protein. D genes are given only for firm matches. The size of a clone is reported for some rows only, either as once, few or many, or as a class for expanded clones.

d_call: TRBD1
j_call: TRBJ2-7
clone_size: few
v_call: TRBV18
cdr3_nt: TGTGCCAGCTCACCACCAGGCCGGACAGGGGGTGAGCAGTACTTC
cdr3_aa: CASSPPGRTGGEQYF

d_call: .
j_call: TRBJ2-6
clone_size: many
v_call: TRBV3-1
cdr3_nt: TGTGCCAGCAGCCTTTGGGTAGGGGCCAACGTCCTGACTTTC
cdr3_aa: CASSLWVGANVLTF

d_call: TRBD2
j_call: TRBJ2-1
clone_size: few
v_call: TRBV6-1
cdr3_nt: TGTGCCAGCAGTGAAGATCCCTGGGCTACTAGCGGGGGAAACAATGAGCAGTTCTTC
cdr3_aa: CASSEDPWATSGGNNEQFF

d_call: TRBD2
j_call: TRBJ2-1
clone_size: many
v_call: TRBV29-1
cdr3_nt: TGCAGCGTTGGTAGCGGGAGGGCCTCCCGAAGTTCGAACTACAATGAGCAGTTCTTC
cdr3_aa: CSVGSGRASRSSNYNEQFF

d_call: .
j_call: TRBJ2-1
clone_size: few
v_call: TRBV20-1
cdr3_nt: TGCAGTGCTTTAGACCCTACCAATGAGCAGTTCTTC
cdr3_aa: CSALDPTNEQFF

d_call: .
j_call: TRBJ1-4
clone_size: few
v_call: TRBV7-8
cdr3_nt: TGTGCCAGCAGCTTCGAACCTGAAAAACTGTTTTTT
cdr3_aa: CASSFEPEKLFF

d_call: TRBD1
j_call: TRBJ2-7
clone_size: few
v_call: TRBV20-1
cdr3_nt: TGCAGTGCTAGGACCCCGGGACAGCCCTACGAGCAGTACTTC
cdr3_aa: CSARTPGQPYEQYF

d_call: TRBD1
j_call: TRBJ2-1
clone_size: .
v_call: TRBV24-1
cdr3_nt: TGTGCCACCAGTGATACGAGACAGGGCAGCAGGGGTGAGCAGTTCTTC
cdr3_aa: CATSDTRQGSRGEQFF

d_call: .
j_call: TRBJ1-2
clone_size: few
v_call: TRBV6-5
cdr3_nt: TGTGCCAGCAGTTACTCCCCGAAATTTAGTGCCTATGGCTACACCTTC
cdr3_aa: CASSYSPKFSAYGYTF

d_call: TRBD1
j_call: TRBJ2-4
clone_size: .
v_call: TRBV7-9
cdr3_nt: TGTGCCAGCAGCTTTGACAGGGCCAGAGGGGAAAACATTCAGTACTTC
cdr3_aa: CASSFDRARGENIQYF

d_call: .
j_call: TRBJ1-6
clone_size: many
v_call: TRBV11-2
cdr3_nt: TGTGCCAGCAGCGAAATGGACACAAACTATTCACCCCTCCACTTT
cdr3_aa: CASSEMDTNYSPLHF

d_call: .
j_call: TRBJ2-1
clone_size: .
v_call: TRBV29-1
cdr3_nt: TGCAGCGTTGAAATAGTCGATTACAATGAGCAGTTCTTC
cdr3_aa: CSVEIVDYNEQFF

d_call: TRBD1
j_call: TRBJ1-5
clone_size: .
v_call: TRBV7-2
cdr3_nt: TGTGCCAGCAGCTGGACAGGGTATCAGCCCCAGCATTTT
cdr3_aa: CASSWTGYQPQHF

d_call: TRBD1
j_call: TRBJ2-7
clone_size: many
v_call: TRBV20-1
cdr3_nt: TGCAGTGCTAGAGATCGGGACAGGGTTGGAGACGAGCAGTACTTC
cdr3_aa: CSARDRDRVGDEQYF

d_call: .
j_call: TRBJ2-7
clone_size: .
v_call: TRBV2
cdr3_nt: TGTGCCAGCAGTGGAACAATGGGGGGTAGGGACGAGCAGTACTTC
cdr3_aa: CASSGTMGGRDEQYF

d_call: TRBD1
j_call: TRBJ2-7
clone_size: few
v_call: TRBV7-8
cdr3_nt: TGTGCCAGCAGCGAGAGACAGGGCTACTACGAGCAGTACTTC
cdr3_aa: CASSERQGYYEQYF

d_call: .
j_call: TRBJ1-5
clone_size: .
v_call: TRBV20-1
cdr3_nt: TGCAGTGCGACCGATTATAGCAATCAGCCCCAGCATTTT
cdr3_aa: CSATDYSNQPQHF

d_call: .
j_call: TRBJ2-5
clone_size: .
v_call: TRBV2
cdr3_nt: TGTGCCAGCAGTCCCGAAATCAAATCACGAGAAGAGACCCAGTACTTC
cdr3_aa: CASSPEIKSREETQYF

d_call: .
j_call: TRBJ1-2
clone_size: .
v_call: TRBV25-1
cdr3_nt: TGTGCCAGCAGTGAAGAGGGTAACCAGGGCTACACCTTC
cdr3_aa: CASSEEGNQGYTF

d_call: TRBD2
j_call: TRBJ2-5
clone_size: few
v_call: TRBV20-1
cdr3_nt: TGCAGTGCTAGAGATGGCCAGCGGGAGTCGGTAGAGACCCAGTACTTC
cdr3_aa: CSARDGQRESVETQYF

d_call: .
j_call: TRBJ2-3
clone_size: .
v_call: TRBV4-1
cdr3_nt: TGCGCCAGCAGCCAGCCGGGGGTCCCCTCCACAGATACGCAGTATTTT
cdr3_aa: CASSQPGVPSTDTQYF

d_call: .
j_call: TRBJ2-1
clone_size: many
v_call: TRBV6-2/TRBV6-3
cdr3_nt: TGTGCCAGCAGACCAACATACAATGAGCAGTTCTTC
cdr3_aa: CASRPTYNEQFF

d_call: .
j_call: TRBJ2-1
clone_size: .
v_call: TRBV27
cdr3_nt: TGTGCCAGCAGCCTTTGGGGGAGGGAGCAGTTCTTC
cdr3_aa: CASSLWGREQFF

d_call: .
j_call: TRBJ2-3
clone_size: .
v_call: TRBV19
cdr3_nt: TGTGCCAGTAGCGTCCAGACGGAGTCCACAGATACGCAGTATTTT
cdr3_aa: CASSVQTESTDTQYF

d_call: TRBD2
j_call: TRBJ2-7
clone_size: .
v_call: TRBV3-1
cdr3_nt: TGTGCCTGCTGCCAAGAACCGACTAGCGGGGGGGTCTACGAGCAGTACTTC
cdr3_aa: CACCQEPTSGGVYEQYF

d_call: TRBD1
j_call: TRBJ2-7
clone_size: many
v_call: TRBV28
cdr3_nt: TGTGCCAGCAGCAAACCCGGGACAGCTTCCTACGAGCAGTACTTC
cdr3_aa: CASSKPGTASYEQYF

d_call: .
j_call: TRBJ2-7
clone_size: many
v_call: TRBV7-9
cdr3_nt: TGTGCCAGCAGCTTAGAAAGGGGCTCCTACGAGCAGTACTTC
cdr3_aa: CASSLERGSYEQYF

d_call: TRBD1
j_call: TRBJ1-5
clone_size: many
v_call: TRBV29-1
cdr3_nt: TGCAGCGTTGCCTCTGGACAGGGATCACAGCCCCAGCATTTT
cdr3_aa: CSVASGQGSQPQHF

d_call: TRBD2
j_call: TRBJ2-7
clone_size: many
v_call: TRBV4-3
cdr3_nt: TGTGCCAGCAGCCAGGGACTATCCTACGAGCAGTACTTC
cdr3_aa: CASSQGLSYEQYF

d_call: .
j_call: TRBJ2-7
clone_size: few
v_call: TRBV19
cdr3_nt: TGTGCCAGACTATTACTTAACCCCCGGGACACCTCCTACGAGCAGTACTTC
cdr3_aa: CARLLLNPRDTSYEQYF

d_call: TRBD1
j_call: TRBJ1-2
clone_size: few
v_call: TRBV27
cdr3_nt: TGTGCCACTGCGACAGGGCCCTATGGCTACACCTTC
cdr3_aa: CATATGPYGYTF